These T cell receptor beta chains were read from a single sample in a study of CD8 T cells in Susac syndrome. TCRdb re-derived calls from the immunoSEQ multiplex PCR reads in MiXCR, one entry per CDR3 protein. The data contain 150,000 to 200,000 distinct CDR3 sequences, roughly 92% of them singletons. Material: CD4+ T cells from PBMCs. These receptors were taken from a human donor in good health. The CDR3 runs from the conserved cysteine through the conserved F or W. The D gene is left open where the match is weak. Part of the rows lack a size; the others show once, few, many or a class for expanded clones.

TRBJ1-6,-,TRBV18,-,CASSPGGVHNSPLHF,TGTGCCAGCTCCCCCGGCGGGGTCCATAATTCACCCCTCCACTTT
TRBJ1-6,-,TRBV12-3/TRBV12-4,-,CASSLAGRQRSSYNSPLHF,TGTGCCAGCAGTTTAGCGGGGAGACAGCGGAGCTCCTATAATTCACCCCTCCACTTT
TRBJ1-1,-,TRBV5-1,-,CASSLGAGLGKITEAFF,TGCGCCAGCAGCTTGGGGGCAGGGTTGGGTAAGATCACTGAAGCTTTCTTT
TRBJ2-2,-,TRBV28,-,CASSLSGHGAGELFF,TGTGCCAGCAGTTTATCGGGACATGGGGCCGGGGAGCTGTTTTTT
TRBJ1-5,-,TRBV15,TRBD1,CATSRGPGTGFGQPQHF,TGTGCCACCAGCAGAGGTCCCGGGACAGGGTTCGGTCAGCCCCAGCATTTT
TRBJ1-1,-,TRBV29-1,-,CSVGGGNTEAFF,TGCAGCGTTGGGGGCGGAAACACTGAAGCTTTCTTT
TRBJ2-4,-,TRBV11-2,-,CASSLGRAGHIQYF,TGTGCCAGCAGCCTGGGCCGAGCCGGGCACATTCAGTACTTC
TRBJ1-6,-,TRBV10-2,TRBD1,CASSENLGTGDSPLHF,TGCGCCAGCAGTGAGAATCTCGGGACAGGGGACTCACCCCTCCACTTT
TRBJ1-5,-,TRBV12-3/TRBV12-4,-,CASSGGKRVRNQPQHF,TGTGCCAGCAGTGGCGGGAAGAGGGTCCGAAATCAGCCCCAGCATTTT
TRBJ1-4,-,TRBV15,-,CATSSGRPGATNEKLFF,TGTGCCACCAGCAGTGGACGCCCGGGGGCAACTAATGAAAAACTGTTTTTT
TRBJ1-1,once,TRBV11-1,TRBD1,CASSLGDRGREAFF,TGTGCCAGCAGCTTAGGGGACAGGGGGCGAGAAGCTTTCTTT
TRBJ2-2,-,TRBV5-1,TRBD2,CASSSTSVTGELFF,TGCGCCAGCAGCTCTACTAGCGTCACCGGGGAGCTGTTTTTT
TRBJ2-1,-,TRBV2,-,CASSGDSYNEQFF,TGTGCCAGCAGTGGGGACTCTTACAATGAGCAGTTCTTC
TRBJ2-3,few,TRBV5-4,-,CASSLTSTDTQYF,TGTGCCAGCAGCTTGACTAGCACAGATACGCAGTATTTT
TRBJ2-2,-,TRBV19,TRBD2,CATKRGSGHTGELFF,TGTGCCACTAAGCGGGGGTCAGGTCACACCGGGGAGCTGTTTTTT
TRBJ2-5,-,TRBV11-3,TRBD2,CASSRTSGGSQETQYF,TGTGCCAGCAGCCGGACTAGCGGGGGGTCCCAAGAGACCCAGTACTTC